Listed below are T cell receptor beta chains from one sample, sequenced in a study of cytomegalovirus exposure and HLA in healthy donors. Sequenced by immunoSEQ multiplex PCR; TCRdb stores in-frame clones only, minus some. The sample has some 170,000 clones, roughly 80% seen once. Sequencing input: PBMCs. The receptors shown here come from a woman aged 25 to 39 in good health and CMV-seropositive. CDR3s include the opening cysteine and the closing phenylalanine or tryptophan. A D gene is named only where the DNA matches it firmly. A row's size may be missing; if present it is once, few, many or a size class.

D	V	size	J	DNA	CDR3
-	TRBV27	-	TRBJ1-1	TGTGCCAGCTCTGGACAGAGAAACACTGAAGCTTTCTTT	CASSGQRNTEAFF
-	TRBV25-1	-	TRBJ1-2	TGTGCCAGCAGTGAATATAAGACTCGGGGTCTGACCTATGGCTACACCTTC	CASSEYKTRGLTYGYTF
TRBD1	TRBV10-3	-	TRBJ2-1	TGTGCCATCAGAAAATCAATCACGGGACAGCTTTACAATGAGCAGTTCTTC	CAIRKSITGQLYNEQFF
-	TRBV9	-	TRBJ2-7	TGTGCCAGCAGCGTAGAGGGGCAGCCGAACTACGAGCAGTACTTC	CASSVEGQPNYEQYF
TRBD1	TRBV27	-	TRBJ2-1	TGTGCCAGCAGTACGAGGGCCACCGGGACAGGTCTAGTAGATGAGCAGTTCTTC	CASSTRATGTGLVDEQFF
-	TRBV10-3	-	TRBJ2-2	TGTGCCATCAGAGGACATTCGAACACCGGGGAGCTGTTTTTT	CAIRGHSNTGELFF
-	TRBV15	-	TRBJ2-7	TGTGCCACCAGTCCCCAGGGGACCTCCTACGAGCAGTACTTC	CATSPQGTSYEQYF
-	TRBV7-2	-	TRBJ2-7	TGTGCCAGCAGCTTAGCCCCCCAGAGGCGGTACGAGCAGTACTTC	CASSLAPQRRYEQYF
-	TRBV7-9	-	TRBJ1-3	TGTGCCAGCCAGGGAAACACCATATATTTT	CASQGNTIYF
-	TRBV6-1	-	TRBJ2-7	TGTGCCAGCAGGGAGCCCCAGGGGTACGAGCAGTACTTC	CASREPQGYEQYF
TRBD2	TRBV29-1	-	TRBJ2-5	TGCAGCGTTGAAGTTGGGGGGGGAGAGACCCAGTACTTC	CSVEVGGGETQYF
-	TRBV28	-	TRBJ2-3	TGTGCCAGCAGTTATCGCCCTATGTCTTACACAGATACGCAGTATTTT	CASSYRPMSYTDTQYF
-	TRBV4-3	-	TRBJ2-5	TGCGCCAGCAGCCAAGCCCTACACCTCGGGGAGACCCAGTACTTC	CASSQALHLGETQYF
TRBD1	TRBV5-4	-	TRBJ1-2	TGTGCCAGCAGCTTGTGGGACAGGGAATCCTATGGCTACACCTTC	CASSLWDRESYGYTF
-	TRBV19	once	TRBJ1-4	TGTGCCAGTAGTCCCCGACTTCGGGAAAAACTGTTTTTT	CASSPRLREKLFF
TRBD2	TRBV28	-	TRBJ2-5	TGTGCCAGCAGTCTCACTAGCGGCCAAGAGACCCAGTACTTC	CASSLTSGQETQYF
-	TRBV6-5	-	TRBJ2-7	TGTGCCAGCAGGAACGACGACGAGGACTACGAGCAGTACTTC	CASRNDDEDYEQYF
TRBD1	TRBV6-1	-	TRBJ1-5	TGTGCCAGCACTCGACAGGGGGCAGAGCCCCAGCATTTT	CASTRQGAEPQHF
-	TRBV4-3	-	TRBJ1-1	TGCGCCAGCAGCCAAGATGTGACAGGTAGAACCACTGAAGCTTTCTTT	CASSQDVTGRTTEAFF
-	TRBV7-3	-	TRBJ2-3	TGTGCCAGCAGCTTACGGGGTGGCACAGATACGCAGTATTTT	CASSLRGGTDTQYF
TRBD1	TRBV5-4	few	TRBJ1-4	TGTGCCAGCAGCCGGACAGGGGGTGATGAAAAACTGTTTTTT	CASSRTGGDEKLFF
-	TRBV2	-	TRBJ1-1	TGTGCCAGCAGATTCCAGACTGAAGCTTTCTTT	CASRFQTEAFF
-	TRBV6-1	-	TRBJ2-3	TGTGCCAGCAGTGAACACCAGGTATATACGCAGTATTTT	CASSEHQVYTQYF
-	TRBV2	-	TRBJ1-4	TGTGCCAGCAGATCAAGACAGAGTAATGAAAAACTGTTTTTT	CASRSRQSNEKLFF
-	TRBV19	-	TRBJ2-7	TGTGCCAGTATGCCCGGATTATGGGGAGTTGACGAGCAGTACTTC	CASMPGLWGVDEQYF
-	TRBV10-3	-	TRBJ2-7	TGTGCCATCGGGAGGACACTCATGTACGAGCAGTACTTC	CAIGRTLMYEQYF
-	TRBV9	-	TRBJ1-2	TGTGCCAGCGGGGGGTACGATCGAGTTAAGGTCCATGGCTACACCTTC	CASGGYDRVKVHGYTF
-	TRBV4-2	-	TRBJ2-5	TGTGCCAGCAGCCGGAAGGGGGAGGGTATGGAAGAGACCCAGTACTTC	CASSRKGEGMEETQYF
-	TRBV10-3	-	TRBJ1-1	TGTGCCATCAGTGAGTACGGGGTTATGAACACTGAAGCTTTCTTT	CAISEYGVMNTEAFF
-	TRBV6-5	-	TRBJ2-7	TGTGCCAGCAGTCGGGAGAGGGGTTTCGAGCAGTACTTC	CASSRERGFEQYF
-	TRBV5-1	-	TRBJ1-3	TGCGCCAGCAGCTTCCAGGGTGCTGGAAACACCATATATTTT	CASSFQGAGNTIYF
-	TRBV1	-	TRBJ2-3	TGCACCAGCAGCCAAGTTACAGTACTAGGCACAGATACGCAGTATTTT	CTSSQVTVLGTDTQYF
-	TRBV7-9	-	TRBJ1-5	TGTGCCAGCAGCTCCGGACAGATAATTGGGCCCCAGCATTTT	CASSSGQIIGPQHF
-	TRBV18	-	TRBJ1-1	TGTGCCAGCTCACCAACCGGGACACGCAACACTGAAGCTTTCTTT	CASSPTGTRNTEAFF
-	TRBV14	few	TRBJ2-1	TGTGCCAGCAGTTCACTGGACAGAAGCTCCTACAATGAGCAGTTCTTC	CASSSLDRSSYNEQFF
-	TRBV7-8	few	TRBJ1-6	TGTGCCAGCAGCTTAGAGGGGGGGGGCCATTCACCCCTCCACTTT	CASSLEGGGHSPLHF
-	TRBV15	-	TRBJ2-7	TGTGCCACCAGCAAAGAGGACTACCCCTCCTACGAGCAGTACTTC	CATSKEDYPSYEQYF
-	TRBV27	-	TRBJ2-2	TGTGCCAGCAGTTCCCTCTATTGGACCGGGGAGCTGTTTTTT	CASSSLYWTGELFF
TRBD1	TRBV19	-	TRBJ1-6	TGTGCCAGTAGTTCTCATATGGACAGGCGGTTCGGGCCCCTCCACTTT	CASSSHMDRRFGPLHF
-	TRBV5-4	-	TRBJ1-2	TGTGCCAGCAGCTTGGTTATAGCCGAAGGATATGGCTACACCTTC	CASSLVIAEGYGYTF
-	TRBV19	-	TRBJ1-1	TGTGCCAGTAGTAGAACAGGGAACACTGAAGCTTTCTTT	CASSRTGNTEAFF
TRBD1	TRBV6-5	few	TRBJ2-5	TGTGCCAGCAACTCCCCGGACAGGGTCAAGACCCAGTACTTC	CASNSPDRVKTQYF
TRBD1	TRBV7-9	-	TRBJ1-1	TGTTCCAGCAGCCCCCGGGACAGGGGGCGGATGAACACTGAAGCTTTCTTT	CSSSPRDRGRMNTEAFF
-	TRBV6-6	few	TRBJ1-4	TGTGCGGCAGCAACTAATGAAAAACTGTTTTTT	CAAATNEKLFF
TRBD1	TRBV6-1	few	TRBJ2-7	TGTGCCAGCAGTGAAGCTTGGGACAGGGAAGGCTACGAGCAGTACTTC	CASSEAWDREGYEQYF
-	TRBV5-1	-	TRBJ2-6	TGCGCCAGCAGCTTGGCCTGGAGGGATTCCGGCTCTGGGGCCAACGTCCTGACTTTC	CASSLAWRDSGSGANVLTF
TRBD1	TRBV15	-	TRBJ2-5	TGTGCCACCAGCAGAGGCGGACAGGGTGGAAAGACCCAGTACTTC	CATSRGGQGGKTQYF
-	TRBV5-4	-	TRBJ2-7	TGTGCCAGCAGCCGTGGACGGGACTACGAGCAGTACTTC	CASSRGRDYEQYF
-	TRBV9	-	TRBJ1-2	TGTGCCAGCAGCGTAGGTCGGAGGACTGCTAACTATGGCTACACCTTC	CASSVGRRTANYGYTF
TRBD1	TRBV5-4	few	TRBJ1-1	TGTGCCAGCAGCTTTTCCAGGGGGCGCGGGTTGGGGACTGAAGCTTTCTTT	CASSFSRGRGLGTEAFF
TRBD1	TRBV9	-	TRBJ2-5	TGTGCCAGCAGCGACCCCCAGGGGGACCAAGAGACCCAGTACTTC	CASSDPQGDQETQYF
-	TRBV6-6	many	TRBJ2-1	TGTGCCAGCGGGATATCAGGGTTGAATGAGCAGTTCTTC	CASGISGLNEQFF
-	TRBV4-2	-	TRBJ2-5	TGTGCCAGCAGCCAAGATCCCCCAGCGGTCTCAGGTGAGACCCAGTACTTC	CASSQDPPAVSGETQYF
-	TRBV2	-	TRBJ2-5	TGTGCCAGCAGTGGGGGGCGCCAAGAGACCCAGTACTTC	CASSGGRQETQYF